Each of the 21 T cell receptor beta chains below was sequenced from the same sample in a study of shared clonotypes between healthy human individuals. Assay used: immunoSEQ multiplex PCR; TCRdb lists only in-frame clones, some missing. This sample carries some 2 million clones, about 95% of them seen once, and the ten largest clones take 1% to 1.5%. Naive CD8 cells lacked CD45RO, underwent positive selection for CCR7 and left out terminally differentiated effector memory CD45RA+ cells. Specimen: naive CD8+ T cells sorted from blood. The receptors come from a man between 18 and 35 years old in good health.

The chain's CDR3 is CASSLGGRADTQYF. In DNA, the CDR3 is TGTGCCAGCAGCTTGGGGGGAAGAGCAGATACGCAGTATTTT. This chain links TRBV5-4 with TRBJ2-3; D remains ambiguous. The CDR3 covers 14 residues. The V end lost 0 bases, the J end lost 4 bases, and 9 bases lay between the germline ends. CDR1 is SGHNT and CDR2 is YYREEE in the germline V gene (reference sequence).

The chain uses TRBV27 and TRBJ2-1; 7 nucleotides agree with TRBD1. CDR3 length: 15 amino acids. Germline V gene lookup returns CDR1 MNHEY and CDR2 SMNVEV (reference sequence). After removal of 5 bases from V and 6 bases from J, the junction contained 10 bases not matched to a gene. The CDR3 nucleotides are TGTGCCAGCAGTCTTGGGGACAGCTCCGGCAATGAGCAGTTCTTC. Translating it yields CASSLGDSSGNEQFF.

The chain couples TRBV6-5 to TRBJ2-7, with TRBD1 matching 8 bases. The germline V gene encodes CDR1 MNHEY and CDR2 SVGAGI. V shed 5 bases and J 4 bases; nucleotides not matched to a gene: 4. The length of the CDR3 is 13 residues. CDR3 nucleotides: TGTGCCAGCAGTATTGACAGGGGTTACGAGCAGTACTTC. Its translation: CASSIDRGYEQYF.

This clone was seen a single time. CDR3 region: CASSVGLAGESETQYF. Written as DNA, the CDR3 is TGTGCCAGCAGTGTTGGACTAGCGGGAGAGTCGGAGACCCAGTACTTC. This chain links TRBV6-1 with TRBJ2-5, with 13 bases identical to TRBD2. CDR1 is MNHNS, CDR2 SASEGT, per germline. The CDR3 consists of 16 residues. After removal of 4 bases from V and 5 bases from J, the junction contained 7 bases not matched to a gene.

The chain uses TRBV27 and TRBJ2-7; 8 nucleotides agree with TRBD2. The CDR3 length is 15 residues. With V trimmed by 2 bases and J by 3 bases, 6 bases remained unmatched. The germline CDR1 and CDR2 sequences are MNHEY and SMNVEV (reference sequence). Here the CDR3 reads CASSLSGSLNYEQYF. The CDR3, as DNA: TGTGCCAGCAGTTTAAGCGGGAGCCTAAACTACGAGCAGTACTTC.

The CDR3 spells CSVEDWEYSGGAYNEQFF. The CDR3 DNA sequence: TGCAGCGTTGAAGATTGGGAGTATAGCGGGGGGGCCTACAATGAGCAGTTCTTC. The chain has TRBV29-1 and TRBJ2-1; 11 positions agree with TRBD2. V shed 0 bases and J 2 bases; nucleotides not matched to a gene: 9. The CDR3 totals 18 residues. CDR1 is SQVTM, CDR2 ANQGSEA, per germline.

This sequence joins TRBV29-1 and TRBJ2-1; 9 nucleotides line up with TRBD2. Germline V gene data show CDR1 as SQVTM and CDR2 as ANQGSEA. The ends lost 4 bases at V and 6 bases at J; junction bases unmatched: 10. CDR3 length equals 15 residues. CDR3 residues: CSVGVAGDDRNEQFF. For the CDR3, the DNA is TGCAGCGTTGGAGTAGCGGGAGACGATCGCAATGAGCAGTTCTTC.

The genes are TRBV25-1 and TRBJ1-1, with D unresolved. This CDR3 comprises 12 residues. CDR1 and CDR2 from the germline V gene are MGHDK and SYGVNS. Trimming left V 4 bases short and J 1 base short, with 4 bases between. The CDR3 protein is CASSAQNTEAFF. The DNA of the CDR3 is TGTGCCAGCAGTGCGCAGAACACTGAAGCTTTCTTT.

The chain uses TRBV10-3 and TRBJ2-2; D may be TRBD2 (6 bases). From germline, CDR1 is ENHRY and CDR2 SYGVKD. The CDR3 has 15 amino acids. Between the trimmed V and J ends, which lost 4 bases and 5 bases, there was a span of 14 bases. The CDR3 sequence: CAISVGGSGTGELFF. The CDR3 coding sequence is TGTGCCATCAGTGTTGGGGGGAGCGGAACCGGGGAGCTGTTTTTT.

In this sample, this clone turned up a few times. The CDR3 DNA reads as TGTGCCAGCAGTTCGTGGGAGTCCTACGAGCAGTACTTC. This translates into CASSSWESYEQYF. This chain uses TRBV6-5 with TRBJ2-7, with a weak D call TRBD2 (5 bases). The CDR3 is 13 residues long. V was shortened by 4 bases and J by 1 base, with 8 bases between the two germline ends. CDR1 is MNHEY, CDR2 SVGAGI, per germline.

The V call is TRBV11-2, the J call TRBJ2-3; 9 bases align to TRBD2. CDR3 length: 15 residues. The V and J ends lost 4 bases and 2 bases, in that order; junction bases with no gene match: 4. Germline V gene data show CDR1 as SGHAT and CDR2 as FQNNGV. DNA of the CDR3: TGTGCCAGCAGCTCCGGACTAGCGTACACAGATACGCAGTATTTT. Its protein is CASSSGLAYTDTQYF.

This clone was seen once. This chain joins TRBV27 and TRBJ2-1; 7 positions match TRBD2. Per the germline V gene, CDR1 is MNHEY and CDR2 is SMNVEV (reference sequence). With 4 bases clipped from V and 0 bases from J, the junction kept 3 bases outside the gene matches. CDR3 size: 15 residues. In nucleotides, the CDR3 is TGTGCCAGCAGTTCTCTAGCGGACTCCTACAATGAGCAGTTCTTC. This encodes CASSSLADSYNEQFF.

The chain is built from TRBV13 and TRBJ1-2, with unresolved D. The CDR3 is 11 residues long. CDR1 is PRHDT, CDR2 FYEKMQ, per germline (reference sequence). Trimming removed 6 bases from V and 2 bases from J, with 4 bases in between. CDR3 sequence: CASRSNYGYTF. CDR3 DNA sequence: TGTGCCAGCAGGTCGAACTATGGCTACACCTTC.

The chain is built from TRBV13 and TRBJ1-6, with a possible D match to TRBD1 (5 bases). Germline V CDR1 and CDR2: PRHDT, FYEKMQ (reference sequence). The CDR3 spans 16 residues. Between the trimmed V and J ends, which lost 0 bases and 9 bases, there was a span of 15 bases. CDR3: CASSLGQGALGSPLHF. CDR3 DNA: TGTGCCAGCAGCTTAGGGCAGGGAGCTCTTGGTTCACCCCTCCACTTT.

V and J are TRBV5-4 and TRBJ2-7; 11 positions agree with TRBD1. The CDR3 length is 15 residues. The junction had 7 bases not matched to a gene; V was cut back by 4 bases and J by 4 bases. Germline loops: CDR1 SGHNT, CDR2 YYREEE (reference sequence). The CDR3 sequence: CASSLWTGGEYEQYF. DNA for the CDR3: TGTGCCAGCAGCCTGTGGACAGGGGGCGAGTACGAGCAGTACTTC.

A remark on this clone: One end of the junction is discordant with germline, which a read error may explain. The rearrangement uses TRBV11-2 and TRBJ2-1; TRBD2 matches 9 bases. The CDR3 runs 16 residues. Germline loops: CDR1 SGHAT, CDR2 FQNNGV. CDR3 nucleotides: TGTGCCAGCAGGTTAGGAGCGGGGGGCTCCTACAATGAGCAGTTCTTC. As protein: CASRLGAGGSYNEQFF.

The J gene is TRBJ2-2, the V gene TRBV19; D is undetermined. V was cut by 6 bases and J by 6 bases, with 5 bases left in between. The CDR3 spans 11 residues. Per germline, CDR1 LNHDA and CDR2 SQIVND (reference sequence). The CDR3 reads CASSQAGELFF. In nucleotides, the CDR3 is TGTGCCAGTAGCCAGGCCGGGGAGCTGTTTTTT. Full variable domain (outside the CDR3, taken from reference TRBV19 and TRBJ2-2): DGGITQSPKYLFRKEGQNVTLSCEQNLNHDAMYWYRQDPGQGLRLIYYSQIVNDFQKGDIAEGYSVSREKKESFPLTVTSAQKNPTAFYLCASSQAGELFFGEGSRLTVL.

This chain joins TRBV9 and TRBJ1-2; 8 bases align to TRBD1. The CDR3 has 16 amino acids. The ends lost 3 bases at V and 3 bases at J; junction bases unmatched: 10. CDR1 is SGDLS and CDR2 is YYNGEE in the germline V gene. CDR3 nucleotide sequence: TGTGCCAGCAGCGCCTGGACGACAGGGGCGGACTATGGCTACACCTTC. The encoded protein is CASSAWTTGADYGYTF.

CDR3 sequence (DNA): TGCAGCGGGGGACCGGGGAACTATGGCTACACCTTC. Translating it yields CSGGPGNYGYTF. This chain uses TRBV29-1 with TRBJ1-2; weak D call: TRBD1 (5 bases). Trimming removed 7 bases from V and 2 bases from J, with 11 bases in between. CDR1 SQVTM and CDR2 ANQGSEA come from the germline V gene. CDR3 length: 12 residues. The full variable domain, its missing parts supplied by reference TRBV29-1 and TRBJ1-2, is SAVISQKPSRDICQRGTSLTIQCQVDSQVTMMFWYRQQPGQSLTLIATANQGSEATYESGFVIDKFPISRPNLTFSTLTVSNMSPEDSSIYLCSGGPGNYGYTFGSGTRLTVV.

CDR3 loop: CASSKDRDYNSPLHF. The DNA for the CDR3 is TGTGCCAGCAGCAAGGACAGGGACTATAATTCACCCCTCCACTTT. J is TRBJ1-6 and V is TRBV11-2; 8 nucleotides match TRBD1. Per the germline V gene, CDR1 is SGHAT and CDR2 is FQNNGV. The CDR3 extends over 15 amino acids. The junction had 3 bases not matched to a gene; V was cut back by 5 bases and J by 3 bases. The full variable domain, with the rest looked up from reference TRBV11-2 and TRBJ1-6, is EAGVAQSPRYKIIEKRQSVAFWCNPISGHATLYWYQQILGQGPKLLIQFQNNGVVDDSQLPKDRFSAERLKGVDSTLKIQPAKLEDSAVYLCASSKDRDYNSPLHFGNGTRLTVT.

For this clone: This specimen includes other DNA sequences encoding the same CDR3. The chain has TRBV9 and TRBJ2-2; tentative D call: TRBD1 (6 bases). The V and J ends lost 0 bases and 7 bases respectively, with 7 bases between them. The CDR3 runs 13 residues. Looked up from germline, CDR1 is SGDLS and CDR2 is YYNGEE. CDR3 sequence (DNA): TGTGCCAGCAGCGTAGCAGGGGTCGGGGAGCTGTTTTTT. Protein sequence: CASSVAGVGELFF.